This entry describes one T cell receptor (beta chain). As yet, its antigen is unknown. Each and every patient relapsed after autologous stem cell transplantation, and patients got differing brentuximab vedotin exposure. Germline lookup yields CDR1 SGDLS and CDR2 YYNGEE. The V gene end was trimmed by 1 base and the J gene end by 5 bases; junction bases not matched to a gene: 4. This CDR3 contains 14 residues. Method: immunoSEQ multiplex PCR; TCRdb's copy keeps in-frame clones and lacks some. The profile shows roughly 40,000 clones, roughly 90% of them singletons. The data are from a study of PD-1 blockade in classical Hodgkin lymphoma. Study results and limitations: The origin of the repertoire differences remains undefined, with disease activity or prior therapy as possible causes.

J is TRBJ2-5 and V is TRBV9; TRBD2 agrees at 8 bases. This receptor was taken from a human donor with classical Hodgkin lymphoma. The source was peripheral blood mononuclear cells (PBMCs), collected at baseline. CDR3 DNA sequence: TGTGCCAGCAGCGTAACGGGGGGGCCGGAGACCCAGTACTTC. Translation gives CASSVTGGPETQYF.